This T cell receptor (beta chain) is drawn from a study of OX40 agonist ivuxolimab in advanced cancers. Across the study: Ivuxolimab doses were 0.01, 0.1, 0.3, 1.5, 3 or 10 mg/kg every 2 weeks. Eligibility rules accepted prior anti-PD-1, anti-PD-L1 or anti-CTLA-4 therapy, and 35% to 45% had some. Study results and caveats: CD4+ and CD8+ blood T cells expanded clonally by week 6 at 0.1 to 3.0 mg/kg. On average, CD8+ T cells showed a greater number of expanded clones than CD4+.

CDR3 length equals 16 residues. Germline loops: CDR1 SGHTS, CDR2 YDEGEE. Trimming shortened V by 4 bases and J by 2 bases, and 18 bases separated the two germline ends. Concerning this clone: Its antigen is not known.

Profiling relied on immunoSEQ multiplex PCR, and the TCRdb table lists in-frame clones only, not all of them. The table has tens of thousands of clones, around nine tenths seen once. The chain uses TRBV5-8 and TRBJ1-1; D remains ambiguous. This clonotype was sampled from an adult with an advanced solid tumor such as melanoma, head and neck, liver or kidney cancer. The input for sequencing was CD4+ or CD8+ T cells sorted from blood, taken in a trial of the OX40 agonist ivuxolimab. Here the CDR3 DNA reads TGTGCCAGCAGCCAAGGGCGGGTCTTGCTCAACACTGAAGCTTTCTTT. It translates to CASSQGRVLLNTEAFF.